This paragraph covers one T cell receptor beta chain sequence. Authors' methods: It was from reference gene primer amplification that nucleated cell counts were estimated. Only in-frame clones appear in the TCRdb table, and some are missing; sequencing was by immunoSEQ multiplex PCR. D and trimming were read from the DNA, whereas the V and J calls and clone size are those reported in that table. Of a few hundred thousand clones listed, approximately 83% are singletons. The sample belongs to a study of blood T cell repertoires in COVID-19. The wider study: Sources were T cells, B-cell-depleted T cells, or PBMCs; the material itself was cDNA or gDNA.

Participant ages covered roughly 18 to 89 years across 24 US areas. Among Cohort 3 donors, those recovered had two negative PCRs, clearance, or symptom resolution. Trimming took 7 bases from V and 4 from J, leaving 13 bases between them. The germline CDR1 and CDR2 sequences are SGHAT and FQNNGV. The CDR3 is 14 amino acids. The receptor's source is a man aged 25 to 40 who had recovered from COVID-19. The chain employs TRBV11-2 and TRBJ1-4; tentative D call: TRBD1 (6 bases). The sequencing sample was made of PBMCs or T cells enriched from blood (not recorded which). The CDR3 DNA sequence: TGTGCCAGCAAATTGACAGGATTTAATGAAAAACTGTTTTTT. Translating it yields CASKLTGFNEKLFF.